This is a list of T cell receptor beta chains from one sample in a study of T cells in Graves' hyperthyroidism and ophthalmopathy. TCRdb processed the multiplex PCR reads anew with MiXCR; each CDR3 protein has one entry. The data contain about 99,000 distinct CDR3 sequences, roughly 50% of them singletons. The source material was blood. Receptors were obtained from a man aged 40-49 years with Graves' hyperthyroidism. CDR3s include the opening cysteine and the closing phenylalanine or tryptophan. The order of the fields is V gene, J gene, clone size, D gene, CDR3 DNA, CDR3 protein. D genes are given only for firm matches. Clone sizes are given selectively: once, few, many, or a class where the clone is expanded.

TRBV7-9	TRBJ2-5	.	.	TGTGCCAGCAGCCCCAATAGCAATCAGCCCCAGTACTTC	CASSPNSNQPQYF
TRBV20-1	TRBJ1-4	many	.	TGCAGTGTTAGCGAGTTAAATGAAAAACTGTTTTTT	CSVSELNEKLFF
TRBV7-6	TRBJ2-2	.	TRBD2	TGTGCCAGCAGCACGCTAGCGGGAGGAGACACCGGGGAGCTGTTTTTT	CASSTLAGGDTGELFF
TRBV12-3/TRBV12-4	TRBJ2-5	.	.	TGTGCCAGCAGCCGACCGGACAGTCAAGAGACCCAGTACTTC	CASSRPDSQETQYF
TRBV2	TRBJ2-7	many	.	TGTGCCAGCAGTGAAACTGGGGCAGGGCACCCCTACGAGCAGTACTTC	CASSETGAGHPYEQYF
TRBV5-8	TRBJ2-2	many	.	TGTGCCAGCAGCTTGACGGGACTGTACACCGGGGAGCTGTTTTTT	CASSLTGLYTGELFF
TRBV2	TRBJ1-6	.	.	TGTGCCAGCAGTGAAGCCCTCCACTTT	CASSEALHF
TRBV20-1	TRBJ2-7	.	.	TGCAGTGCTAGTGGGGACTTGGGGAACGAGCAGTACTTC	CSASGDLGNEQYF
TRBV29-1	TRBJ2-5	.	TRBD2	TGCAGCGTAGGGGGGGGACTAGCGGGGGCAGGAGAGACCCAGTACTTC	CSVGGGLAGAGETQYF
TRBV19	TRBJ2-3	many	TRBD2	TGTGCCAGTAGTATCATAGCGGGGGGGCCTAATACGCAGTATTTT	CASSIIAGGPNTQYF
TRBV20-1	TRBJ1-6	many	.	TGCAGTGCTAGAGACTCAACTCGGGGCATTTATAATTCACCCCTCCACTTT	CSARDSTRGIYNSPLHF
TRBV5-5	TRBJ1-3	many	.	TGTGCCAGCAGCTACACTTCTGGAAACACCATATATTTT	CASSYTSGNTIYF
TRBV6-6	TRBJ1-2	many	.	TGTGCCAGCAGTACCTCTAACCAGCAAGATGGCTACACCTTC	CASSTSNQQDGYTF
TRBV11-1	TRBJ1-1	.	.	TGTGCCAGCAAAGCACAGGGTTCGGCTGAAGCTTTCTTT	CASKAQGSAEAFF
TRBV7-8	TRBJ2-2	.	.	TGTGCCAGCGGCCTCGGGGTAGGGGAGCTGTTTTTT	CASGLGVGELFF
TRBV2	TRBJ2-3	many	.	TGTGCCAGCACACTGGAGGATACGCAGTATTTT	CASTLEDTQYF